Below are 17 T cell receptor beta chains sequenced from a single sample in a study of PD-1 blockade in classical Hodgkin lymphoma. Patients all relapsed after autologous stem cell transplantation, and there was variation in brentuximab vedotin exposure. Magnetic negative selection was used to purify CD4+ T cells from PBMCs that had been thawed. TCRdb's copy holds only in-frame clones and misses some; the assay was immunoSEQ multiplex PCR. This repertoire shows about 35,000 clones, 80% to 95% found once; its top ten account for around 0.25%. This sample comprised CD4+ T cells from blood, obtained at baseline. The receptors derive from a human donor with classical Hodgkin lymphoma.

The V call is TRBV2, the J call TRBJ1-5; 7 bases align to TRBD1. This CDR3 is built from 15 residues. With V trimmed by 6 bases and J by 5 bases, 10 bases remained unmatched. The germline V gene encodes CDR1 SNHLY and CDR2 FYNNEI. CDR3 coding DNA: TGTGCCAGCAGAATAAACAGGGGAGTGGATCAGCCCCAGCATTTT. Protein sequence: CASRINRGVDQPQHF.

The gene calls are TRBV6-5 and TRBJ1-5; no clear D gene. The CDR3 covers 14 residues. V was cut by 2 bases and J by 12 bases, with 17 bases left in between. CDR1 and CDR2 from the germline V gene are MNHEY and SVGAGI. CDR3 in DNA: TGTGCCAGCAGTTACAAACGGGCGGGTCTCTTCCAGCATTTT. This codes for CASSYKRAGLFQHF.

The chain links TRBV2 to TRBJ2-1; TRBD2 agrees at 7 bases. The CDR3 runs 16 residues. From germline, CDR1 is SNHLY and CDR2 FYNNEI. Unmatched junction bases numbered 12, after V lost 4 bases and J lost 6 bases. CDR3 nucleotide sequence: TGTGCCAGCAGTGCATGGGGGGACTACCCAGTCAATGAGCAGTTCTTC. Residues: CASSAWGDYPVNEQFF.

The chain employs TRBV28 and TRBJ1-2; a possible D gene is TRBD1 (5 bases). Trimming took off 3 bases at V and 7 bases at J, with 12 bases between the two ends. The length of the CDR3 is 13 residues. Germline V CDR1 and CDR2: MDHEN, SYDVKM. CDR3 residues: CASSLVDMRGYTF. CDR3 coding DNA: TGTGCCAGCAGTTTGGTGGACATGCGTGGCTACACCTTC.

This clone appeared a single time. The rearrangement uses TRBV10-3 and TRBJ2-2; TRBD2 might be the D (6 bases). The V and J ends lost 10 bases and 0 bases respectively, with 9 bases between them. The CDR3 contains 13 residues. Germline V gene lookup returns CDR1 ENHRY and CDR2 SYGVKD. In DNA, the CDR3 is TGTGCCACCGTAGCGGCGAACACCGGGGAGCTGTTTTTT. Protein: CATVAANTGELFF.

This chain uses TRBV5-1 with TRBJ2-3, with 8 bases aligning to TRBD2. The CDR3 spans 15 residues. Germline assignment: CDR1 SGHRS and CDR2 YFSETQ. V shed 7 bases and J 0 bases; nucleotides not matched to a gene: 7. The CDR3 loop is CASEPGTRSTDTQYF. CDR3 nucleotides: TGCGCCAGCGAACCCGGGACTAGGAGCACAGATACGCAGTATTTT.

The chain employs TRBV13 and TRBJ2-2; D is possibly TRBD1 (5 bases). The CDR3 sequence is 16 residues long. V gave up 5 bases and J gave up 2 bases, with 15 bases separating them. Germline V gene data show CDR1 as PRHDT and CDR2 as FYEKMQ (reference sequence). The DNA of the CDR3 is TGTGCCAGCAGCCAGCAGACAGTAATTAACACCGGGGAGCTGTTTTTT. Translation: CASSQQTVINTGELFF.

This clone has just one count. This chain joins TRBV6-6 and TRBJ1-1; 8 bases line up with TRBD1. The CDR3 spans 15 residues. Unmatched junction bases numbered 8, after V lost 2 bases and J lost 6 bases. CDR1 and CDR2 (germline): MNHNY, SVGAGI (reference sequence). CDR3 DNA sequence: TGTGCCAGCAGTTACCGACAGGGGTTGAGCGCTGAAGCTTTCTTT. It yields the protein CASSYRQGLSAEAFF.

The CDR3 bases are TGTGCCAGTAGTATACCCGGGGGCGGTGATGAAAAACTGTTTTTT. It specifies CASSIPGGGDEKLFF. The chain is built from TRBV19 and TRBJ1-4, with D maybe TRBD1 (6 bases). The V end was cut by 2 bases, the J end by 6 bases, with 13 bases between. This CDR3 is built from 15 residues. Germline-derived CDR1 and CDR2 are LNHDA and SQIVND (reference sequence).

This chain connects TRBV10-1 to TRBJ1-1, with 8 positions matching TRBD1. Germline V gene lookup returns CDR1 WNHNN and CDR2 SYGVQD (reference sequence). The length of the CDR3 is 14 residues. J was trimmed by 4 bases and V by 2 bases; bases with no gene match: 3. The CDR3 nucleotides are TGCGCCAGCAGTGAGAGCAGGGGGCGCACTGAAGCTTTCTTT. Its translation: CASSESRGRTEAFF.

V usage is TRBV6-4 and J usage is TRBJ2-6; TRBD1 aligns across 7 bases. The CDR3 totals 13 residues. Germline-derived CDR1 and CDR2 are MRHNA and SNTAGT. The CDR3 spells CASGTAGANVLTF. CDR3 coding DNA: TGTGCTTCCGGGACAGCAGGGGCCAACGTCCTGACTTTC.

CDR3 in amino acids: CATSRGGLYTDTQYF. CDR3 nucleotides: TGTGCCACCTCACGGGGGGGCCTATACACAGATACGCAGTATTTT. This chain joins TRBV19 and TRBJ2-3, with 8 positions matching TRBD2. This CDR3 region has 15 residues. Germline V gives CDR1 LNHDA, CDR2 SQIVND (reference sequence). J lost 2 bases, V lost 10 bases, and 11 bases had no gene match.

This rearrangement joins TRBV28 to TRBJ1-4; D not resolved. This CDR3 comprises 12 residues. The germline gives CDR1 MDHEN, CDR2 SYDVKM. V gave up 3 bases and J gave up 4 bases, with 3 bases separating them. For the CDR3, the DNA is TGTGCCAGCAGTTTCCGTAATGAAAAACTGTTTTTT. The encoded protein is CASSFRNEKLFF.

This clone was counted once. This chain uses TRBV18 with TRBJ2-2, with TRBD2 matching 13 bases. The junction had 10 bases not matched to a gene; V was cut back by 6 bases and J by 0 bases. The germline V gene encodes CDR1 KGHSH and CDR2 LQKENI. The CDR3 sequence is 19 residues long. The CDR3 bases are TGTGCCAGCTCCCAGAGGACTAGCGGGGGACCCACGAACACCGGGGAGCTGTTTTTT. The encoded protein is CASSQRTSGGPTNTGELFF.

The chain employs TRBV11-3 and TRBJ1-3; D is ambiguous. V lost 1 base to trimming and J lost 0 bases, with 4 bases between them. Germline CDR1 reads SGHNT; CDR2 reads YENEEA. The CDR3 totals 14 residues. The CDR3 region has the DNA TGTGCCAGCAGCTTAGGATCCTCTGGAAACACCATATATTTT. Its translation is CASSLGSSGNTIYF.

The V and J genes are TRBV5-6 and TRBJ2-5, with a possible D match to TRBD2 (5 bases). V gave up 0 bases and J gave up 4 bases, with 13 bases separating them. The V gene's germline CDR1 is SGHDT and CDR2 YYEEEE. This CDR3 has 15 residues. In nucleotides, the CDR3 is TGTGCCAGCAGCTTGGTTGTGGGAGCGGTAGAGACCCAGTACTTC. Its protein is CASSLVVGAVETQYF.

Only a few counts were recorded for this clone. The rearrangement uses TRBV4-1 and TRBJ2-3; D assignment may be TRBD1 or TRBD2 (5 bases each). The V gene's germline CDR1 is MGHRA and CDR2 YSYEKL. This CDR3 is built from 14 residues. V dropped 6 bases and J dropped 0 bases, with 10 bases sitting between them. The CDR3 DNA reads as TGCGCCAGCAGACCATGGGGGAGCACAGATACGCAGTATTTT. Translated, it gives CASRPWGSTDTQYF.